This TCR beta chain was documented in a study of blood T cell repertoires in COVID-19. Study as a whole: Sites in the United States, Italy and Spain provided acute and convalescent COVID-19 samples.

Authors' methods: Reference gene primer amplification in the assay estimated nucleated cell counts. Generated by immunoSEQ multiplex PCR, the TCRdb table keeps only in-frame clones and is missing some. V and J calls and clone size are given by that table; D and trimming were obtained from the DNA. Of 65,000 to 90,000 clones in the sample, approximately 89% were seen once. The CDR3 totals 15 residues. Trimming left V 2 bases short and J 5 bases short, with 14 bases between. Germline V gene sequence: CDR1 SGHTS, CDR2 YDEGEE. The chain couples TRBV5-8 to TRBJ1-5, with no clear D. The sequence was obtained from a human donor in a cohort sampled during active COVID-19. Sequenced material: peripheral blood. The DNA for the CDR3 is TGTGCCAGCAGCTTTCTCGTCGGCGGGGATCAGCCCCAGCATTTT. It codes for CASSFLVGGDQPQHF.